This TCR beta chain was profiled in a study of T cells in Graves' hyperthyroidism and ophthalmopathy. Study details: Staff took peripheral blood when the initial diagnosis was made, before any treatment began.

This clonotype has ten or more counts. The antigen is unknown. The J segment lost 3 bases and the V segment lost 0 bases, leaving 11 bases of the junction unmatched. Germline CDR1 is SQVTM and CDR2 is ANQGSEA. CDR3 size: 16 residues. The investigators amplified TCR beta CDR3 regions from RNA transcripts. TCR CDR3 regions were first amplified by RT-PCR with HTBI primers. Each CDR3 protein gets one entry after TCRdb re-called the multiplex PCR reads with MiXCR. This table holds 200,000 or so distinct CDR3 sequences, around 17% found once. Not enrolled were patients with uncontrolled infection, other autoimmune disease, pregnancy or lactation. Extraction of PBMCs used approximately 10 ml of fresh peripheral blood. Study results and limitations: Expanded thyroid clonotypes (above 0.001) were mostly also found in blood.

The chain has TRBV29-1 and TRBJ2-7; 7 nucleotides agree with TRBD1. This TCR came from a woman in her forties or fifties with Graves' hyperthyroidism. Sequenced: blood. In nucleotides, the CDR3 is TGCAGCGTTGAAGATCTTCGGACAGGAGACGGCTACGAGCAGTACTTC. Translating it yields CSVEDLRTGDGYEQYF.